This T cell receptor (beta chain) was sequenced during a study of PD-1 blockade in classical Hodgkin lymphoma. Every patient experienced relapse after autologous stem cell transplantation, and brentuximab vedotin exposure varied. Using immunoSEQ multiplex PCR, the repertoire was profiled, and TCRdb retains in-frame clones only, with some absent. Found here are about 15,000 clones, about 61% of them singletons; the top ten hold 9.5% to 12%. Trimming removed 4 bases from V and 0 bases from J, with 7 bases in between. The CDR3 totals 12 residues. Germline CDR1 is SQVTM and CDR2 is ANQGSEA. This sequence joins TRBV29-1 and TRBJ2-7; no clear D. This clonotype was obtained from a human donor with classical Hodgkin lymphoma. The source was peripheral blood mononuclear cells (PBMCs), collected at baseline. The CDR3 spells CSVGRSSYEQYF. Written as DNA, the CDR3 is TGCAGCGTTGGACGGAGCTCCTACGAGCAGTACTTC.